These 21 T cell receptor beta chains were all obtained from the same sample, sequenced in a study of graft-versus-host responses after intestinal transplantation. Their antigens are not known. TCRdb keeps only in-frame clones here, not all; method: immunoSEQ multiplex PCR. The sample holds approximately 110,000 clones, around nine tenths seen once. The sequencing here drew on unstimulated CD4+ T cells sorted from spleen or lymph node cells, taken before transplant. All receptors derive from a human donor who was the organ donor for an intestinal transplant.

This chain's CDR3 is CASSPDSYGYTF. The CDR3 DNA follows: TGTGCCAGCAGCCCAGACAGTTATGGCTACACCTTC. V usage is TRBV2 and J usage is TRBJ1-2, with a weak D call TRBD1 (5 bases). V was clipped by 6 bases and J by 5 bases, with 10 bases between them. Germline assignment: CDR1 SNHLY and CDR2 FYNNEI. The CDR3 sequence is 12 residues long.

This chain connects TRBV7-2 to TRBJ1-2; 9 nucleotides align to TRBD1. With V trimmed by 5 bases and J by 3 bases, 7 bases remained unmatched. This CDR3 is built from 15 residues. Germline V gives CDR1 SGHTA, CDR2 FQGNSA. CDR3 loop: CASSRDREGYYGYTF. As DNA, the CDR3 is TGTGCCAGCAGCCGGGACAGGGAGGGGTACTATGGCTACACCTTC.

The CDR3 DNA follows: TGCAGTGCTAGAGTGGGGGGTGAAGCTTTCTTT. This sequence encodes CSARVGGEAFF. The rearrangement joins TRBV20-1 to TRBJ1-1, with D possibly matching TRBD1 (5 bases). V lost 1 base to trimming and J lost 7 bases, with 7 bases between them. Germline loops: CDR1 DFQATT, CDR2 SNEGSKA (reference sequence). The CDR3 is 11 residues long.

V gene TRBV18 combines with J gene TRBJ2-7; a weak D match, TRBD1 (6 bases). Trimming took off 4 bases at V and 7 bases at J, with 20 bases between the two ends. Germline V gene lookup returns CDR1 KGHSH and CDR2 LQKENI. CDR3 length: 15 residues. CDR3 sequence: CASSQGVGSFSEQYF. CDR3 nucleotides: TGTGCCAGCTCACAGGGGGTTGGTAGCTTTTCTGAGCAGTACTTC.

The rearrangement links TRBV25-1 to TRBJ2-7; 12 nucleotides agree with TRBD2. The trim removed 6 bases at V and 4 bases at J, leaving 7 bases unmatched. Germline V CDR1 and CDR2: MGHDK, SYGVNS. The CDR3 has 15 amino acids. Written as DNA, the CDR3 is TGTGCCAGCAGGGACTCGACTAGCGGGAGATACGAGCAGTACTTC. Its translation is CASRDSTSGRYEQYF.

The chain has TRBV18 and TRBJ2-2; TRBD2 aligns across 7 bases. Germline CDR1 and CDR2: KGHSH and LQKENI. CDR3 length: 16 residues. V shed 5 bases, J shed 1 base, and the junction held 7 bases outside the gene matches. The CDR3 loop is CASSGDSGQNTGELFF. As DNA, the CDR3 is TGTGCCAGCTCAGGGGATAGCGGGCAGAACACCGGGGAGCTGTTTTTT. The full variable domain, with the rest looked up from reference TRBV18 and TRBJ2-2, is NAGVMQNPRHLVRRRGQEARLRCSPMKGHSHVYWYRQLPEEGLKFMVYLQKENIIDESGMPKERFSAEFPKEGPSILRIQQVVRGDSAAYFCASSGDSGQNTGELFFGEGSRLTVL.

This chain connects TRBV7-9 to TRBJ2-5; possible D gene TRBD1, 6 bases. Germline V gives CDR1 SEHNR, CDR2 FQNEAQ (reference sequence). The CDR3 consists of 14 residues. V gave up 3 bases and J gave up 2 bases, with 10 bases separating them. CDR3 residues: CASSFSGTQETQYF. In nucleotides, the CDR3 is TGTGCCAGCAGCTTCTCCGGGACACAAGAGACCCAGTACTTC.

The V and J genes are TRBV2 and TRBJ2-7; maybe TRBD1 (7 bases). CDR1 SNHLY and CDR2 FYNNEI come from the germline V gene. CDR3 size: 14 residues. Trimming stripped 5 bases from V and 5 bases from J, with 16 bases between. CDR3 in DNA: TGTGCCAGCAGTCCACAGGGGAGGTACAACGAGCAGTACTTC. Amino acid sequence: CASSPQGRYNEQYF.

The J gene is TRBJ2-7, the V gene TRBV7-2; 11 nucleotides match TRBD2. V lost 5 bases, J lost 2 bases, and 2 bases stayed unmatched. Looked up from germline, CDR1 is SGHTA and CDR2 is FQGNSA. The CDR3 length is 14 residues. The CDR3 sequence is CASSPGLAAYEQYF. In DNA form, the CDR3 reads TGTGCCAGCAGCCCGGGACTAGCGGCCTACGAGCAGTACTTC.

This chain links TRBV10-3 with TRBJ2-2; D not resolved. V lost 4 bases, J lost 1 base, and 7 bases lay in between. The CDR3 length is 14 residues. Germline values: CDR1 ENHRY, CDR2 SYGVKD. DNA of the CDR3: TGTGCCATCAGTGGTGATCGGAACACCGGGGAGCTGTTTTTT. It codes for CAISGDRNTGELFF.

The chain uses TRBV19 and TRBJ2-3; D remains ambiguous. CDR3 length: 14 residues. V was shortened by 3 bases and J by 1 base, with 8 bases between the two germline ends. Germline V gives CDR1 LNHDA, CDR2 SQIVND (reference sequence). CDR3 nucleotide sequence: TGTGCCAGTAGTATCAACGTTGGCACAGATACGCAGTATTTT. It is translated as CASSINVGTDTQYF.

J is TRBJ2-5 and V is TRBV4-2; TRBD1 matches at 8 bases. This CDR3 is 14 amino acids long. V lost 4 bases and J lost 5; bases outside the gene matches: 6. Per germline, CDR1 LGHNA and CDR2 YNFKEQ. In DNA form, the CDR3 reads TGTGCCAGCAGCCCCACAGGGGGAGGCGAGACCCAGTACTTC. Translated: CASSPTGGGETQYF.

V usage is TRBV30 and J usage is TRBJ2-7; D is unresolved. Germline lookup yields CDR1 GTSNPN and CDR2 SVGIG (reference sequence). This CDR3 is built from 14 residues. V dropped 0 bases and J dropped 2 bases, with 11 bases sitting between them. This CDR3 is CAWSVGSQAYEQYF. CDR3 DNA sequence: TGTGCCTGGAGTGTAGGGTCGCAGGCCTACGAGCAGTACTTC.

This clone appeared a few times. This chain links TRBV5-6 with TRBJ1-1, with D hard to call. Trimming took off 2 bases at V and 0 bases at J, with 5 bases between the two ends. The CDR3 is 13 residues long. Per germline, CDR1 SGHDT and CDR2 YYEEEE. CDR3 DNA: TGTGCCAGCAGCTTAAGCATGAACACTGAAGCTTTCTTT. Encoded protein: CASSLSMNTEAFF. Full variable domain (missing parts from reference TRBV5-6 and TRBJ1-1): DAGVTQSPTHLIKTRGQQVTLRCSPKSGHDTVSWYQQALGQGPQFIFQYYEEEERQRGNFPDRFSGHQFPNYSSELNVNALLLGDSALYLCASSLSMNTEAFFGQGTRLTVV.

The rearrangement uses TRBV18 and TRBJ1-5; D is unresolved. Germline CDR1 reads KGHSH; CDR2 reads LQKENI. This CDR3 has 13 residues. The ends were cut back, 2 bases at V and 5 bases at J, with 7 bases in the middle. CDR3 sequence (DNA): TGTGCCAGCTCACCAAACAGCTATCAGCCCCAGCATTTT. Its protein product is CASSPNSYQPQHF.

V and J are TRBV28 and TRBJ1-1; D perhaps matches TRBD1 (6 bases). V lost 7 bases, J lost 4 bases, and 16 bases lay in between. Germline-derived CDR1 and CDR2 are MDHEN and SYDVKM. The CDR3 has 14 amino acids. The CDR3 DNA reads as TGTGCCAGCATCTTAGGGGGATATATCACTGAAGCTTTCTTT. Amino acid sequence: CASILGGYITEAFF.

The CDR3 DNA reads TGCAGTGCCCTACAGACCTACGAGCAGTACTTC. Encoded protein: CSALQTYEQYF. V is TRBV20-1 and J is TRBJ2-7, with D unclear. This CDR3 is 11 amino acids long. Trimming cost V 6 bases and J 2 bases, with 8 bases left between them. CDR1 is DFQATT and CDR2 is SNEGSKA in the germline V gene (reference sequence).

CDR3 amino acids: CASGSRLASTDTQYF. The CDR3 nucleotides are TGTGCCAGCGGTTCAAGGCTCGCTAGCACAGATACGCAGTATTTT. V and J are TRBV28 and TRBJ2-3; no clear D gene. V lost 8 bases to trimming and J lost 0 bases, with 15 bases between them. This CDR3 region has 15 residues. Looked up from germline, CDR1 is MDHEN and CDR2 is SYDVKM.

The chain carries TRBV18 and TRBJ2-7; 8 bases map to TRBD1. J was trimmed by 4 bases and V by 1 base; bases with no gene match: 3. The CDR3 extends over 14 amino acids. Germline V gene lookup returns CDR1 KGHSH and CDR2 LQKENI. This CDR3 reads CASSPRQGAYEQYF. CDR3 sequence (DNA): TGTGCCAGCTCACCACGGCAGGGGGCGTACGAGCAGTACTTC.

This chain joins TRBV5-1 and TRBJ1-2; 7 bases are shared with TRBD1. V lost 1 base, J lost 2 bases, and 14 bases stayed unmatched. The CDR3 spans 18 residues. Looked up from germline, CDR1 is SGHRS and CDR2 is YFSETQ. The DNA for the CDR3 is TGCGCCAGCAGCTTGCGGCCCCCGGACAGGCAAGGGAACTATGGCTACACCTTC. As protein: CASSLRPPDRQGNYGYTF.

This rearrangement joins TRBV6-1 to TRBJ1-1, with 8 bases matching TRBD1. There are 14 residues in the CDR3. Germline V gives CDR1 MNHNS, CDR2 SASEGT. The trim removed 6 bases at V and 4 bases at J, leaving 7 bases unmatched. In DNA form, the CDR3 reads TGTGCCAGCAGCTTACAGGGGGGGGGCACTGAAGCTTTCTTT. Residues: CASSLQGGGTEAFF.